The present TCR beta chain was sequenced within a study of shared clonotypes between healthy human individuals (TCRdb year 2020). Study-level background: The cohort comprised two women and a few men aged 18 to 49 years. For each donor, CD4 naive and CD4 memory were each run on three plates, CD8 naive on two plates, and CD8 memory on one plate. To estimate repertoire size and how much clonotype sharing occurs between individuals, the study deeply sequenced the blood TCR repertoires of 5 or 6 healthy adults. To increase sequencing depth and limit assay-specific biases, different laboratories used diverse techniques to prepare libraries and sequence TCR repertoires. Leukapheresis yielded between about 0.85 and 9 billion PBMCs per donor.

The CDR3 starts with the cysteine, ends with the phenylalanine, and has 18 residues. Here the CDR3 DNA is all that survives: 54 bases in frame from base 1. The germline V gene (reference sequence) specifies LNHNV as CDR1 and YYDKDF as CDR2. V is cut back by 0 bases and J by 3 bases, with 10 bases in the junction unmatched. Details on this clone: Its antigen is unknown. Per-nucleotide qualities are absent, and no much larger clonotype sits a single base away.

CD8 naive samples were CD45RO-negative cells positively selected for CCR7, giving a CD45RA+CCR7+ population that excluded TemRA cells. Healthy HIV-negative adults with no recently reported acute infections or vaccinations were included as donors. Every donor was a Caucasian adult residing in Nashville, Tennessee, USA. After blood collection by leukapheresis, PBMCs were isolated using Ficoll-Histopaque density gradient centrifugation and then cryopreserved in the vapor phase of liquid nitrogen. Purity and quantity of every magnetically sorted T cell population were checked by analytical flow cytometry. Genomic DNA was isolated from each sorted fraction and quantified by UV absorbance on a Nanodrop 2000c. Overall study results and their limits: Sampling was limited to blood, and TCR repertoires in tissue likely differ from TCR repertoires in blood. Even with the large sequencing depth, rarefaction of the sorted-subset datasets indicated that sequencing was incomplete. Sharing across a few donors was observed for around 4.8% of naive CD4, 3% to 3.5% of naive CD8, over 2% of memory CD4, and about 0.39% of memory CD8 clonotypes. Naive subsets generally had larger estimated clonotype richness than memory subsets. Compared with non-shared clonotypes, the clonotypes found in all four sorted-subset donors had higher generation probabilities. Based on pairwise subsampling, the degree of clonotype sharing among donors was expected to be affected by sequencing depth. Because the study included a small number of donors, the genetic and exposure-history diversity represented was limited.

Using the deep immunoSEQ assay, multiplex PCR amplified TCR CDR3 regions from genomic DNA. Extracted genomic DNA from each cell subset was distributed evenly across all wells of several immunoSEQ 96-well plates, and each plate was treated as a replicate. For sorted subsets, roughly 200 ng of genomic DNA, equivalent to tens of thousands of T cell genomes, went into each replicate PCR. The purified libraries were quantified using a Qubit 3.0 fluorometer, sized with a Bioanalyzer 2100, and then quantified again using the KAPA Library Quantification kit. A separate single-read 150-cycle Illumina NextSeq 550 flow cell was used to sequence each immunoSEQ 96-well plate. The published analysis was carried out like this. Because the immunoSEQ output included only junctional sequences and no quality scores, the filtering could not be the same as the filtering used for full-length reads. Sequences were annotated with PyIR, a Python wrapper for IgBLAST v1.9, and V/J genes and CDR3 were assigned using IMGT germline references. Reads with weak V/J assignments (E-value above 1e-6), missing CDR3, stop codons, out-of-frame junctions, or ambiguous translated residues were removed. V3J clonotypes were defined by identical inferred V gene, J gene, and CDR3 amino acid sequence. Percentage overlap between repertoires was computed as shared unique clonotypes divided by the size of the smaller repertoire. Richness of each repertoire was evaluated using RTK rarefaction, the Chao1 estimator, and Recon v2.1 estimates of unobserved clonotypes. For all TCRbeta clonotypes obtained by the gDNA method from several donors, generation probabilities were computed with OLGA. The table comes from immuneACCESS by way of TCRdb, which keeps in-frame sequences with V and J called. Part of the clones is missing from these tables; in studies checked, under half for an unresolved V gene and the rest for unknown reasons. Clone size and V and J calls were adopted from that table, with D and trimming inferred from the DNA. This sample comprises under 1 million clones, around 93% of them detected only once. Around 24% of the sample lies in the top ten.

The sample consisted of naive CD8+ T cells sorted from blood. Interpreted using the paper, the cell subset or site label stands for: CD45RA+CCR7+. The sequence was collected from a man aged 30 to 39 in good health. The receptor chain draws on TRBV15 and TRBJ2-1; TRBD2 matches 8 bases in the middle. The sequenced DNA is TGTGCCACCAGCAGAGACGTTAGCGGGAACGGGGACTACAATGAGCAGTTCTTC. It encodes CATSRDVSGNGDYNEQFF.